The sample holds a few counts of the clone carrying this TCR beta chain. The CDR3 runs to 17 residues. Germline assignment: CDR1 MNHNS and CDR2 SASEGT. V lost 2 bases and J 3 bases, leaving 17 bases between the germline ends. The repertoire was sequenced with immunoSEQ multiplex PCR; TCRdb's copy has only in-frame clones and lacks some. The sample has tens of thousands of clones, around 87% seen once. The data derive from a study of control samples from healthy donors and cancer patients. The sample comprised PBMCs. The TCR was taken from a woman in her forties or fifties with head and neck cancer. The V gene is TRBV6-1, the J gene TRBJ1-3; the D gene is possibly TRBD1 (5 bases). Here the CDR3 reads CASSELEKQAGGNTIYF. CDR3 nucleotide sequence: TGTGCCAGCAGTGAATTGGAAAAACAGGCTGGTGGAAACACCATATATTTT.